This is a list of T cell receptor beta chains from one sample in a study of CD8+ T cells in alopecia areata. Produced via immunoSEQ multiplex PCR; TCRdb's table is partial and in-frame only. The table includes about 150,000 clones, 85% to 90% detected once. The sequences come from CD8+ T cells sorted from blood, collected at week 0. These receptor sequences come from a human donor with alopecia areata. The conserved cysteine and the conserved F or W are not part of the CDR3 here. The order of the fields is V gene, J gene, CDR3 protein.

V gene: TRBV28
J gene: TRBJ2-1
CDR3 protein: ASSLKPGQGAEDEQF

V gene: TRBV5-4
J gene: TRBJ1-2
CDR3 protein: ASSDATGGHYGYT

V gene: TRBV21-1
J gene: TRBJ2-7
CDR3 protein: ASRGRDRGMGEQY

V gene: TRBV6-5
J gene: TRBJ2-2
CDR3 protein: ASSYGEILF

V gene: TRBV29-1
J gene: TRBJ2-1
CDR3 protein: SVVDSGDNEQF

V gene: TRBV2
J gene: TRBJ2-7
CDR3 protein: ASSDSWTGGSYEQY

V gene: TRBV6-4
J gene: TRBJ2-1
CDR3 protein: ASCIQEQAEEQF

V gene: TRBV4-1
J gene: TRBJ2-7
CDR3 protein: ASSHGTDPGGQY

V gene: TRBV27
J gene: TRBJ2-7
CDR3 protein: ASSLSRDRETYEQY

V gene: TRBV7-6
J gene: TRBJ1-5
CDR3 protein: ASSPERGEGWFQPQH

V gene: TRBV5-6
J gene: TRBJ2-7
CDR3 protein: ASSPAGTDAYEQY

V gene: TRBV10-3
J gene: TRBJ1-1
CDR3 protein: AISEDLGAIAEAF

V gene: TRBV7-9
J gene: TRBJ2-5
CDR3 protein: ASGPLSSETQY

V gene: TRBV28
J gene: TRBJ1-1
CDR3 protein: ASSEGFGTEAF

V gene: TRBV5-4
J gene: TRBJ2-7
CDR3 protein: ASSLVVGVDDEQY

V gene: TRBV6-1
J gene: TRBJ2-1
CDR3 protein: ASSEWEWGRNEQF

V gene: TRBV4-1
J gene: TRBJ2-1
CDR3 protein: ASSRQGAWQF

V gene: TRBV29-1
J gene: TRBJ1-2
CDR3 protein: SVEGTQYRDGYT

V gene: TRBV5-1
J gene: TRBJ2-7
CDR3 protein: ASSFTGPYEQY

V gene: TRBV27
J gene: TRBJ2-3
CDR3 protein: ASRTGLGGDTQY

V gene: TRBV6-5
J gene: TRBJ2-2
CDR3 protein: ASSWGAGGTGELF

V gene: TRBV7-2
J gene: TRBJ2-4
CDR3 protein: ASSLEGSRRAGAKNIQY

V gene: TRBV25-1
J gene: TRBJ1-1
CDR3 protein: ASWGQEAF

V gene: TRBV7-9
J gene: TRBJ2-7
CDR3 protein: ASSPPAAYEQY

V gene: TRBV9
J gene: TRBJ1-1
CDR3 protein: ASSFTDMNTEAF

V gene: TRBV5-6
J gene: TRBJ1-1
CDR3 protein: ASSFTPNTEAF

V gene: TRBV6-1
J gene: TRBJ2-7
CDR3 protein: ASSDGESYEQY

V gene: TRBV9
J gene: TRBJ2-1
CDR3 protein: ASGPGGSYNEQF

V gene: TRBV7-8
J gene: TRBJ2-4
CDR3 protein: ASSLERGRDKNIQY

V gene: TRBV27
J gene: TRBJ1-5
CDR3 protein: ASSWTGGNQPQH

V gene: TRBV5-6
J gene: TRBJ2-3
CDR3 protein: ASSSRLTAGGNTQY

V gene: TRBV7-9
J gene: TRBJ2-5
CDR3 protein: ASSSPGEETQY

V gene: TRBV29-1
J gene: TRBJ2-3
CDR3 protein: SVDREASSDTQY

V gene: TRBV19
J gene: TRBJ2-1
CDR3 protein: ASSGGGDYNEQF

V gene: TRBV5-1
J gene: TRBJ2-7
CDR3 protein: ASSLGGLPYEQY

V gene: TRBV6-6
J gene: TRBJ2-7
CDR3 protein: ASSPPGQEGQY

V gene: TRBV19
J gene: TRBJ1-1
CDR3 protein: ASSMSEGAGSEAF

V gene: TRBV5-6
J gene: TRBJ2-7
CDR3 protein: ASSLPGLALSYEQY

V gene: TRBV5-1
J gene: TRBJ1-3
CDR3 protein: ASSFEGAHGNTIY

V gene: TRBV30
J gene: TRBJ2-1
CDR3 protein: AWSVGGGEQF

V gene: TRBV18
J gene: TRBJ2-1
CDR3 protein: ASSPSDDPYNEQF

V gene: TRBV5-1
J gene: TRBJ2-7
CDR3 protein: ASTTTRGEQY

V gene: TRBV19
J gene: TRBJ1-5
CDR3 protein: ASSPGGSNQPQH

V gene: TRBV9
J gene: .
CDR3 protein: ASSVEGTVFYEQY

V gene: TRBV29-1
J gene: TRBJ2-3
CDR3 protein: SVVGGTTTDTQY

V gene: TRBV7-2
J gene: TRBJ2-2
CDR3 protein: ASSLAPVGRAAGELF

V gene: TRBV19
J gene: TRBJ1-1
CDR3 protein: ASSSSHQGSGTEAF

V gene: TRBV5-1
J gene: TRBJ1-5
CDR3 protein: ASSYRQGGNSNQPQH

V gene: TRBV7-9
J gene: TRBJ2-2
CDR3 protein: ASSSTDRAGGTGELF

V gene: TRBV6-1
J gene: TRBJ2-1
CDR3 protein: ASSEAARLAGSGNEQF

V gene: TRBV4-1
J gene: TRBJ2-1
CDR3 protein: ASSQEGLADSSYNEQF

V gene: TRBV5-1
J gene: TRBJ1-5
CDR3 protein: ASSLWSGQPQH

V gene: TRBV5-4
J gene: TRBJ2-6
CDR3 protein: ASSRRTALSGANVLT